The 18 T cell receptor beta chains in this list originate from one sample, sequenced in a study of beta chain features in type 1 diabetes. Expressed TCRB transcripts were sequenced because the isolated RNA had all been reverse transcribed beforehand. Data came from immunoSEQ multiplex PCR; TCRdb stores just in-frame clones and leaves some out. The sample has fewer than 200,000 clones, about 12% seen once. Sequenced: central memory CD4+ T cells from blood. These receptors were taken from a young woman in good health.

This clone was observed at least ten times. The V call is TRBV5-1, the J call TRBJ2-7; 14 bases are shared with TRBD2. Germline CDR1 and CDR2: SGHRS and YFSETQ. Unmatched junction bases numbered 1, after V lost 4 bases and J lost 4 bases. This CDR3 is built from 14 residues. CDR3: CASSRLAGGYEQYF. The CDR3 bases are TGCGCCAGCAGCCGACTAGCGGGAGGGTACGAGCAGTACTTC.

This clone was seen a handful of times. The CDR3 nucleotides are TGTGCCAGCAGTGACGGGAGACTGAACTATGGCTACACCTTC. The encoded protein is CASSDGRLNYGYTF. V and J are TRBV6-4 and TRBJ1-2; no clear D gene. The CDR3 contains 14 residues. Germline lookup yields CDR1 MRHNA and CDR2 SNTAGT. Trimming left V 2 bases short and J 2 bases short, with 9 bases between.

V and J are TRBV18 and TRBJ2-3; maybe TRBD2 (5 bases). This CDR3 contains 14 residues. V lost 5 bases and J lost 2, with 11 bases in between. CDR1 is KGHSH and CDR2 is LQKENI in the germline V gene. In DNA form, the CDR3 reads TGTGCCAGCTCAGTTTCTAGCACCACAGATACGCAGTATTTT. Its protein product is CASSVSSTTDTQYF. Full variable domain (remainder filled in from reference TRBV18 and TRBJ2-3): NAGVMQNPRHLVRRRGQEARLRCSPMKGHSHVYWYRQLPEEGLKFMVYLQKENIIDESGMPKERFSAEFPKEGPSILRIQQVVRGDSAAYFCASSVSSTTDTQYFGPGTRLTVL.

This clone came up a few times. The chain joins TRBV7-2 to TRBJ2-7; TRBD2 aligns across 9 bases. This CDR3 contains 13 residues. The germline V gene has CDR1 SGHTA and CDR2 FQGNSA. Trimming took 4 bases from V and 3 from J; bases not matched to a gene: 1. In nucleotides, the CDR3 is TGTGCCAGCAGCTATAGCGGGAGCTACGAGCAGTACTTC. Protein product: CASSYSGSYEQYF.

This clone came up a few times. The CDR3: CASSRDRVLVSQFF. The CDR3 region has the DNA TGTGCCAGCAGCCGGGACAGGGTGTTAGTTTCGCAGTTCTTC. The chain joins TRBV28 to TRBJ2-1, with 9 nucleotides matching TRBD1. This CDR3 is built from 14 residues. Losses at the gene ends were 6 bases for V and 12 bases for J; bases not matched to a gene: 12. Germline lookup yields CDR1 MDHEN and CDR2 SYDVKM.

This clone was seen a few times. The V and J genes are TRBV7-2 and TRBJ2-1, with TRBD2 matching over 9 bases. CDR1 and CDR2 from the germline V gene are SGHTA and FQGNSA. Germline trimming cut 1 base from V and 8 bases from J; bases unmatched to any gene: 6. CDR3 length equals 15 residues. The CDR3 DNA reads as TGTGCCAGCAGCTTAGGAGCGGGAGGTATCGATGAGCAGTTCTTC. This translates into CASSLGAGGIDEQFF.

This chain joins TRBV6-1 and TRBJ1-4; a possible D gene is TRBD1 (6 bases). This CDR3 spans 16 amino acids. Germline V gene data show CDR1 as MNHNS and CDR2 as SASEGT. V was trimmed by 1 base and J by 8 bases, leaving 17 bases between them. As DNA, the CDR3 is TGTGCCAGCAGTGAAGGTGCGGGGGGCGCGGACGAAAAACTGTTTTTT. This gives the protein CASSEGAGGADEKLFF.

This clone appeared a few times. J is TRBJ2-3 and V is TRBV28; TRBD1 agrees at 9 bases. Per germline, CDR1 MDHEN and CDR2 SYDVKM. The CDR3 is 16 residues long. Trimming took 5 bases from V and 5 from J; bases not matched to a gene: 11. DNA for the CDR3: TGTGCCAGCAGTCCACCACAGGGGGCAGGAGGAGATACGCAGTATTTT. Translating gives CASSPPQGAGGDTQYF.

This clone was found a few times. The CDR3 loop reads CASSLGLAGGTGELFF. The DNA of the CDR3 is TGTGCCAGCAGCCTGGGACTAGCGGGAGGTACCGGGGAGCTGTTTTTT. This sequence joins TRBV5-4 and TRBJ2-2; 15 bases align to TRBD2. CDR1 and CDR2 (germline): SGHNT, YYREEE (reference sequence). V shed 4 bases, J shed 5 bases, and the junction held 3 bases outside the gene matches. This CDR3 region has 16 residues.

This chain connects TRBV7-9 to TRBJ2-3, with 7 nucleotides matching TRBD1. The trim removed 5 bases at V and 2 bases at J, leaving 7 bases unmatched. The CDR3 length is 15 residues. Germline loops: CDR1 SEHNR, CDR2 FQNEAQ (reference sequence). In DNA, the CDR3 is TGTGCCAGCAGCCAGGGACAGATAGACACAGATACGCAGTATTTT. This sequence encodes CASSQGQIDTDTQYF.

This clone was picked up a small number of times. The chain has TRBV28 and TRBJ2-5; 7 bases map to TRBD2. V lost 4 bases to trimming and J lost 1 base; unmatched junction nucleotides: 15. CDR1 and CDR2 (germline): MDHEN, SYDVKM. The CDR3 covers 18 residues. The DNA for the CDR3 is TGTGCCAGCAGTTCCCAACATGCTAGCGGAGGAGCCCAAGAGACCCAGTACTTC. Translation gives CASSSQHASGGAQETQYF.

This clone was seen a few times. The V call is TRBV30, the J call TRBJ1-2; D remains unclear. The CDR3 has 13 amino acids. Germline V gene lookup returns CDR1 GTSNPN and CDR2 SVGIG (reference sequence). Trimming shortened V by 3 bases and J by 3 bases, and 11 bases separated the two germline ends. Written as DNA, the CDR3 is TGTGCCTGGAGCCACTCGGGTGACTATGGCTACACCTTC. Its protein product is CAWSHSGDYGYTF. Filled out from reference TRBV30 and TRBJ1-2, the complete variable domain reads SQTIHQWPATLVQPVGSPLSLECTVEGTSNPNLYWYRQAAGRGLQLLFYSVGIGQISSEVPQNLSASRPQDRQFILSSKKLLLSDSGFYLCAWSHSGDYGYTFGSGTRLTVV.

The chain employs TRBV19 and TRBJ2-2; the match to TRBD2 covers 9 bases. With V trimmed by 6 bases and J by 3 bases, 5 bases remained unmatched. The CDR3 is 15 residues long. Germline V CDR1 and CDR2: LNHDA, SQIVND (reference sequence). The CDR3, as DNA: TGTGCCAGTAGCCCCGGGACTAGCTACACCGGGGAGCTGTTTTTT. Translation gives CASSPGTSYTGELFF.

V is TRBV7-3 and J is TRBJ1-2; D gene ambiguous. CDR1 SGHTA and CDR2 FQGTGA come from the germline V gene. Trimming cost V 5 bases and J 0 bases, with 16 bases left between them. This CDR3 has 16 amino acids. The CDR3 here is CASSPGGAVSNYGYTF. The CDR3 nucleotides are TGTGCCAGCAGCCCAGGTGGCGCAGTCTCTAACTATGGCTACACCTTC.

The chain employs TRBV29-1 and TRBJ2-1; D is possibly TRBD2 (5 bases). Germline V CDR1 and CDR2: SQVTM, ANQGSEA. V was clipped by 6 bases and J by 8 bases, with 14 bases between them. The CDR3 runs to 12 residues. The CDR3 is CSVRASGHEQFF. As DNA, the CDR3 is TGCAGCGTGCGGGCCTCGGGCCATGAGCAGTTCTTC.

This clone was seen a handful of times. Here the CDR3 reads CSVRVQGALEQYF. CDR3 nucleotides: TGCAGCGTTCGGGTTCAGGGGGCGCTTGAGCAGTACTTC. J is TRBJ2-7 and V is TRBV29-1; 8 bases fit TRBD1. Germline values: CDR1 SQVTM, CDR2 ANQGSEA. CDR3 length: 13 residues. V gave up 5 bases and J gave up 7 bases; unmatched junction bases: 10.

This clone was found a few times. The chain has TRBV18 and TRBJ1-2; perhaps TRBD1 as D (5 bases). In germline, CDR1 is KGHSH, CDR2 LQKENI. Deletions cut 3 bases from V and 14 bases from J, with 22 bases between. CDR3 length equals 14 residues. The CDR3 coding sequence is TGTGCCAGCTCACCGGCCACTAATACAGGCTTAGGAACCTTC. As protein: CASSPATNTGLGTF. Full variable domain (remainder filled in from reference TRBV18 and TRBJ1-2): NAGVMQNPRHLVRRRGQEARLRCSPMKGHSHVYWYRQLPEEGLKFMVYLQKENIIDESGMPKERFSAEFPKEGPSILRIQQVVRGDSAAYFCASSPATNTGLGTFGSGTRLTVV.

V usage is TRBV23-1 and J usage is TRBJ2-4, with a weak D call TRBD2 (5 bases). TRBV23-1 counts as an open reading frame of uncertain function. This CDR3 has 13 residues. Trimming took off 8 bases at V and 5 bases at J, with 13 bases between the two ends. CDR3 nucleotides: TGCGCCAGCGGCCCCCGGGATGAAAACATTCAGTACTTC. This encodes CASGPRDENIQYF.